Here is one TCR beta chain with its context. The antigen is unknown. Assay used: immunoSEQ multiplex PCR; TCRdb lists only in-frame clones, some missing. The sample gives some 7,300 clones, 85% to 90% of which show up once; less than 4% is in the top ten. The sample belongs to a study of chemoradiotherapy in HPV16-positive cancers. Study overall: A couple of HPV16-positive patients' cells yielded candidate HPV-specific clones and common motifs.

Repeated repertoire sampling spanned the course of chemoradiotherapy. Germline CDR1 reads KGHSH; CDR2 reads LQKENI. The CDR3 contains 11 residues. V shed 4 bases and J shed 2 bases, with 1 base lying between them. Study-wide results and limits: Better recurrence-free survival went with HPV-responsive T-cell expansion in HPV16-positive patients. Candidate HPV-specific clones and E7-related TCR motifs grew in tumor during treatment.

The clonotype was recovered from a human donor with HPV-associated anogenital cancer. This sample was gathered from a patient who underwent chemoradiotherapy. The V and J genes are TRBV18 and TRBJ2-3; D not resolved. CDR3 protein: CASSHTDTQYF. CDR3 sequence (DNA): TGTGCCAGCTCACACACAGATACGCAGTATTTT.